This entry lists 27 T cell receptor beta chains sequenced from one sample in a study of OX40 agonist ivuxolimab in advanced cancers. This table comes from immunoSEQ multiplex PCR, and its TCRdb copy is limited to in-frame clones, with some not included. The repertoire holds roughly 80,000 clones, with about nine tenths as singletons. Specimen: CD4+ or CD8+ T cells sorted from blood, collected in a trial of the OX40 agonist ivuxolimab. These receptors came from an adult with an advanced solid tumor such as melanoma, head and neck, liver or kidney cancer.

The chain recombines TRBV28 with TRBJ1-5; no clear D. The CDR3 covers 15 residues. Germline-derived CDR1 and CDR2 are MDHEN and SYDVKM. Between the trimmed V and J ends, which lost 2 bases and 2 bases, there was a span of 10 bases. Here the CDR3 DNA reads TGTGCCAGCAGTTTAAGTCTTGCGGGCAATCAGCCCCAGCATTTT. Encoded protein: CASSLSLAGNQPQHF.

This chain links TRBV2 with TRBJ1-4; D perhaps matches TRBD1 (5 bases). Germline V gene sequence: CDR1 SNHLY, CDR2 FYNNEI. The germline V and J ends were trimmed by 7 bases and 8 bases, with 14 bases remaining between them. There are 13 residues in the CDR3. CDR3 DNA sequence: TGTGCCAGCACGAGGGGCGGAGACGAAAAACTGTTTTTT. Translated: CASTRGGDEKLFF.

The gene calls are TRBV5-1 and TRBJ2-5, with unresolved D. CDR1 and CDR2 (germline): SGHRS, YFSETQ. The CDR3 consists of 15 residues. Trimming pared 0 bases from V and 1 base from J, leaving 10 bases between. The CDR3 here is CASSLGARLQETQYF. The CDR3 bases are TGCGCCAGCAGCTTGGGCGCCCGACTCCAAGAGACCCAGTACTTC.

V is TRBV6-6 and J is TRBJ1-2; TRBD1 might be the D (5 bases). Between the trimmed V and J ends, which lost 2 bases and 2 bases, there was a span of 9 bases. The CDR3 sequence is 14 residues long. Germline CDR1 is MNHNY and CDR2 is SVGAGI (reference sequence). Here the CDR3 reads CASSYTDSNYGYTF. The CDR3 nucleotides read TGTGCCAGCAGTTACACCGACAGCAACTATGGCTACACCTTC.

The V call is TRBV7-9, the J call TRBJ2-3; 12 bases agree with TRBD1. Germline CDR1 SEHNR, CDR2 FQNEAQ (reference sequence). Trimming removed 6 bases from V and 4 bases from J; junction bases left unmatched: 8. The CDR3 is 16 residues long. The CDR3 loop is CASRRWGQGAADTQYF. The CDR3 DNA reads as TGTGCCAGCAGACGATGGGGACAGGGGGCTGCAGATACGCAGTATTTT.

The sample holds one count of this clone. V usage is TRBV5-1 and J usage is TRBJ2-2; D is unresolved. Germline values: CDR1 SGHRS, CDR2 YFSETQ. V was cut by 7 bases and J by 3 bases, with 16 bases left in between. This CDR3 region has 15 residues. Here the CDR3 reads CASVYSSPHTGELFF. The CDR3 nucleotides read TGCGCCAGCGTCTATAGCTCCCCGCACACCGGGGAGCTGTTTTTT.

V and J are TRBV10-3 and TRBJ1-1, with TRBD1 matching 7 bases. Germline V gene lookup returns CDR1 ENHRY and CDR2 SYGVKD. The CDR3 loop spans 18 amino acids. Losses at the gene ends were 4 bases for V and 1 base for J; bases not matched to a gene: 15. The CDR3 region is CAISVFSGGVGGNTEAFF. The CDR3 DNA is TGTGCCATCAGTGTCTTCTCAGGGGGGGTCGGCGGGAACACTGAAGCTTTCTTT.

This clone was observed a handful of times. V gene TRBV2 combines with J gene TRBJ2-2; no definite D call. V was pared by 10 bases and J by 3 bases, with 9 bases between. The CDR3 runs to 12 residues. The V gene's germline CDR1 is SNHLY and CDR2 FYNNEI. The CDR3 nucleotides are TGTGCCACCTCTCTAGACACCGGGGAGCTGTTTTTT. Translation: CATSLDTGELFF.

The chain couples TRBV2 to TRBJ1-6, with TRBD1 matching 7 bases. The CDR3 length is 13 residues. The germline V gene encodes CDR1 SNHLY and CDR2 FYNNEI. With 10 bases clipped from V and 5 bases from J, the junction kept 5 bases outside the gene matches. The CDR3 sequence: CATTGQDNSPLHF. Here the CDR3 DNA reads TGTGCCACCACCGGACAGGATAATTCACCCCTCCACTTT.

The V and J genes are TRBV10-2 and TRBJ2-1, with 10 bases fitting TRBD2. The CDR3 contains 15 residues. The V segment lost 4 bases and the J segment 9 bases; nucleotides outside the gene matches: 9. Germline CDR1 is WSHSY and CDR2 is SAAADI. CDR3 sequence reads: CASSGAGGFLGEQFF. CDR3 sequence (DNA): TGCGCCAGCAGTGGAGCGGGGGGGTTCTTGGGTGAGCAGTTCTTC.

The V call is TRBV5-4, the J call TRBJ1-6; D is unresolved. The CDR3 extends over 15 amino acids. CDR1 SGHNT and CDR2 YYREEE come from the germline V gene (reference sequence). The V gene lost 1 base and the J gene lost 7 bases, with 12 bases spanning the gap. CDR3 DNA sequence: TGTGCCAGCAGCTTGTGGGGTCTAGAAAATTCACCCCTCCACTTT. Protein sequence: CASSLWGLENSPLHF.

This chain joins TRBV10-3 and TRBJ2-5; D is unresolved. The germline V gene has CDR1 ENHRY and CDR2 SYGVKD. V was clipped by 0 bases and J by 4 bases, with 12 bases between them. This CDR3 spans 15 amino acids. CDR3 in amino acids: CAISESVERSETQYF. The CDR3, as DNA: TGTGCCATCAGTGAGTCTGTGGAAAGATCAGAGACCCAGTACTTC.

This clone was seen a handful of times. CDR3 residues: CASSLTGQAPYEQYF. CDR3 coding DNA: TGTGCCAGCAGCTTAACGGGACAGGCTCCCTACGAGCAGTACTTC. This chain links TRBV7-3 with TRBJ2-7, with 8 nucleotides matching TRBD1. The J segment lost 2 bases and the V segment lost 0 bases, leaving 3 bases of the junction unmatched. Per germline, CDR1 SGHTA and CDR2 FQGTGA. The CDR3 length is 15 residues.

This sequence joins TRBV30 and TRBJ1-5; 7 bases line up with TRBD1. V gave up 6 bases and J gave up 2 bases; unmatched junction bases: 7. The CDR3 totals 14 residues. Germline-derived CDR1 and CDR2 are GTSNPN and SVGIG (reference sequence). The CDR3 coding sequence is TGTGCCTGTAAAACAGGGGCTGGCAATCAGCCCCAGCATTTT. Encoded protein: CACKTGAGNQPQHF.

V and J are TRBV9 and TRBJ2-4; D is unclear. Trimming cost V 4 bases and J 6 bases, with 14 bases left between them. This CDR3 is 14 amino acids long. Germline V gives CDR1 SGDLS, CDR2 YYNGEE. CDR3 amino acids: CASSPIGPGNIQYF. The CDR3 DNA reads TGTGCCAGCAGCCCAATCGGTCCTGGAAACATTCAGTACTTC.

The J gene is TRBJ2-3, the V gene TRBV7-9; TRBD2 aligns across 12 bases. Germline CDR1 reads SEHNR; CDR2 reads FQNEAQ (reference sequence). This CDR3 is built from 17 residues. V dropped 4 bases and J dropped 0; count of bases not matched to a gene: 5. CDR3 nucleotides: TGTGCCAGCAGCTATGCTAGCGGGAGGGCCAGCACAGATACGCAGTATTTT. Translated: CASSYASGRASTDTQYF.

The chain links TRBV9 to TRBJ2-3; D is tentatively TRBD1 or TRBD2 (5 bases each). The CDR3 totals 19 residues. The germline gives CDR1 SGDLS, CDR2 YYNGEE. Trimming stripped 6 bases from V and 0 bases from J, with 26 bases between. The CDR3 DNA reads as TGTGCCAGCAACTCGAGGCCTGACGGGGCAGCCACTAGCACAGATACGCAGTATTTT. It encodes CASNSRPDGAATSTDTQYF.

The rearrangement uses TRBV5-4 and TRBJ2-7; D is possibly TRBD2 (7 bases). The CDR3 covers 16 residues. V was pared by 0 bases and J by 3 bases, with 16 bases between. The germline V gene has CDR1 SGHNT and CDR2 YYREEE (reference sequence). The CDR3 region is CASSLAGGGGSYEQYF. The CDR3 DNA reads TGTGCCAGCAGCTTGGCCGGGGGCGGGGGCAGCTACGAGCAGTACTTC.

This chain joins TRBV18 and TRBJ1-4, with D uncertain. Trimming cost V 2 bases and J 5 bases, with 6 bases left between them. Per the germline V gene, CDR1 is KGHSH and CDR2 is LQKENI. CDR3 length equals 13 residues. CDR3 DNA: TGTGCCAGCTCACCAGACGGGAATGAAAAACTGTTTTTT. It specifies CASSPDGNEKLFF.

The genes are TRBV28 and TRBJ1-2, with no clear D. The V gene's germline CDR1 is MDHEN and CDR2 SYDVKM. This CDR3 is built from 13 residues. V lost 6 bases to trimming and J lost 3 bases, with 11 bases between them. In DNA, the CDR3 is TGTGCCAGCAGCTTAGCTGCGGACTATGGCTACACCTTC. Amino acid sequence: CASSLAADYGYTF.

This chain joins TRBV15 and TRBJ2-5, with a tentative D call TRBD1 (6 bases). Germline CDR1 reads LNHNV; CDR2 reads YYDKDF (reference sequence). The length of the CDR3 is 16 residues. Deletions cut 0 bases from V and 1 base from J, with 12 bases between. The CDR3 region is CATSRDNRVFQETQYF. The CDR3 bases are TGTGCCACCAGCAGAGATAACAGGGTATTCCAAGAGACCCAGTACTTC.

The chain carries TRBV10-3 and TRBJ1-2; a possible D gene is TRBD1 (5 bases). Trimming pared 2 bases from V and 4 bases from J, leaving 5 bases between. The germline CDR1 and CDR2 sequences are ENHRY and SYGVKD. The CDR3 covers 12 residues. The CDR3 bases are TGTGCCATCAGTGAGGGGGCCTATGGCTACACCTTC. Protein sequence: CAISEGAYGYTF.

The chain combines TRBV29-1 with TRBJ2-7; 11 positions agree with TRBD1. Germline V gives CDR1 SQVTM, CDR2 ANQGSEA. Germline trimming cut 7 bases from V and 1 base from J; bases unmatched to any gene: 6. This CDR3 is 14 amino acids long. CDR3 protein: CSANRDRGSYEQYF. As DNA, the CDR3 is TGCAGCGCCAACCGGGACAGGGGGTCCTACGAGCAGTACTTC.

This chain uses TRBV5-6 with TRBJ2-7, with 9 bases aligning to TRBD1. CDR1 and CDR2 (germline): SGHDT, YYEEEE. There are 16 residues in the CDR3. After removal of 5 bases from V and 0 bases from J, the junction contained 9 bases not matched to a gene. This CDR3 reads CASRVGTGTVSYEQYF. In DNA, the CDR3 is TGTGCCAGCAGGGTGGGGACAGGGACGGTCTCCTACGAGCAGTACTTC.

A single count supports this clone. CDR3 protein: CASSLWFSYEQYF. CDR3 DNA sequence: TGTGCCAGCAGTTTATGGTTTTCCTACGAGCAGTACTTC. The V and J genes are TRBV28 and TRBJ2-7; no clear D gene. Germline V CDR1 and CDR2: MDHEN, SYDVKM. The CDR3 consists of 13 residues. V lost 0 bases to trimming and J lost 1 base, with 4 bases between them.

V gene TRBV11-2 combines with J gene TRBJ1-3; 11 bases align to TRBD1. Trimming at V came to 2 bases and at J to 2 bases, leaving 8 bases not matched to a gene. This CDR3 is 18 amino acids long. CDR1 SGHAT and CDR2 FQNNGV come from the germline V gene. In nucleotides, the CDR3 is TGTGCCAGCAGCTTATCAATTCCGGGACAGGGGGCTGGAAACACCATATATTTT. Translated, it gives CASSLSIPGQGAGNTIYF. Full variable domain (rest looked up from reference TRBV11-2 and TRBJ1-3): EAGVAQSPRYKIIEKRQSVAFWCNPISGHATLYWYQQILGQGPKLLIQFQNNGVVDDSQLPKDRFSAERLKGVDSTLKIQPAKLEDSAVYLCASSLSIPGQGAGNTIYFGEGSWLTVV.

The chain has TRBV28 and TRBJ1-1; 9 bases fit TRBD1. Germline V lookup: CDR1 MDHEN, CDR2 SYDVKM. The CDR3 runs to 14 residues. With 6 bases clipped from V and 10 bases from J, the junction kept 12 bases outside the gene matches. In nucleotides, the CDR3 is TGTGCCAGCAGCCCCGGGACAGGGACAGTCGGAGCTTTCTTT. This translates into CASSPGTGTVGAFF. Full variable domain (missing parts from reference TRBV28 and TRBJ1-1): DVKVTQSSRYLVKRTGEKVFLECVQDMDHENMFWYRQDPGLGLRLIYFSYDVKMKEKGDIPEGYSVSREKKERFSLILESASTNQTSMYLCASSPGTGTVGAFFGQGTRLTVV.